A single sample gave rise to the 30 T cell receptor beta chains below, sequenced in a study of T cell repertoires in breast cancer (dated by TCRdb to the mid-2010s). Library construction relied on emulsion pairing. The run used an Illumina MiSeq. Unpaired genes were suppressed by a second nested PCR containing blocking oligos, after which a third nested PCR added Illumina adaptors and barcodes. The public reads were run again by TCRdb, first through fastp at Q25 and then through MiXCR, and only productive beta chains were kept. Rows are unified per CDR3 protein, each entry keeping the most common DNA and genes. In this sample the table shows about 40,000 distinct CDR3 sequences, over 40% of which occur a single time. In total, the top ten clones hold approximately 60% of the sample. To analyze paired alpha-beta TCRs of CD8+ T cells, the study used an expanded emulsion RT-PCR method with primers covering all TCR V genes.

The source material was CD8+ T cells. The receptor source for this set is a pool of human donors with breast cancer or a healthy control (not recorded which).

This clonotype was seen only a few times. This chain joins TRBV20-1 and TRBJ2-3; weak D call: TRBD2 (7 bases). CDR1 is DFQATT and CDR2 is SNEGSKA in the germline V gene (reference sequence). Deletions cut 5 bases from V and 9 bases from J, with 24 bases between. The CDR3 extends over 15 amino acids. Here the CDR3 reads CSAAPQGRASITQYF. The DNA of the CDR3 is TGCAGTGCTGCCCCCCAGGGGAGGGCAAGTATCACGCAGTATTTT.

The chain carries TRBV6-2 or TRBV6-3 and TRBJ1-2, with no clear D. Germline V gene sequence: CDR1 MNHEY, CDR2 SVGEGT. CDR3 size: 13 residues. The ends were cut back, 6 bases at V and 2 bases at J, with 10 bases in the middle. The DNA for the CDR3 is TGTGCCAGCAGCCCACAAGAAAACTATGGCTACACCTTC. This encodes CASSPQENYGYTF.

The gene calls are TRBV4-1 and TRBJ1-1; no clear D. Germline V gene data show CDR1 as MGHRA and CDR2 as YSYEKL. V lost 1 base and J 1 base, leaving 7 bases between the germline ends. This CDR3 has 14 amino acids. In DNA form, the CDR3 reads TGCGCCAGCAGCCAAGCGGGCAAGAACACTGAAGCTTTCTTT. The encoded protein is CASSQAGKNTEAFF.

The V and J genes are TRBV20-1 and TRBJ2-3, with D maybe TRBD2 (6 bases). V shed 4 bases and J shed 2 bases, with 13 bases lying between them. This CDR3 is 14 amino acids long. The germline V gene has CDR1 DFQATT and CDR2 SNEGSKA (reference sequence). The CDR3 DNA follows: TGCAGTGCTAAGCGGGCCTCTATCACAGATACGCAGTATTTT. It encodes CSAKRASITDTQYF.

The chain joins TRBV11-3 to TRBJ2-1; no clear D. Trimming removed 3 bases at V and 8 bases at J, with 14 bases between. CDR3 size: 14 residues. Per germline, CDR1 SGHNT and CDR2 YENEEA. CDR3: CASSLSYSSDEQFF. CDR3 sequence (DNA): TGTGCCAGCAGCTTGTCCTATTCTTCAGATGAGCAGTTCTTC.

Only a few counts were recorded for this clonotype. V and J are TRBV19 and TRBJ2-7; maybe TRBD1 (6 bases). Trimming took 1 base from V and 6 from J, leaving 13 bases between them. The germline gives CDR1 LNHDA, CDR2 SQIVND (reference sequence). The CDR3 is made up of 14 amino acids. In DNA, the CDR3 is TGTGCCAGTAGTATAGCACCAGGGGACGGCGAGCAGTACTTC. Translated: CASSIAPGDGEQYF.

With regard to this clonotype: This may be a read error: a much more frequent sequence differs by one nucleotide. The CDR3 does not end in the conserved phenylalanine or tryptophan, so this is likely a read error. This chain joins TRBV27 and TRBJ1-5, with no clear D. Germline CDR1 MNHEY, CDR2 SMNVEV (reference sequence). This CDR3 has 15 amino acids. Between the trimmed V and J ends, which lost 5 bases and 8 bases, there was a span of 19 bases. CDR3 loop: CASSPRRSSYEPQHL. CDR3 DNA sequence: TGTGCCAGCAGTCCGCGGAGGTCCAGCTACGAGCCCCAGCATCTT.

Notes on this clonotype: A much larger clone lies one base from this, so it may be a read error. The chain joins TRBV6-5 to TRBJ1-2, with TRBD1 identical over 7 bases. Germline loops: CDR1 MNHEY, CDR2 SVGAGI. The CDR3 is 13 residues long. The CDR3 sequence is CATKIQGYYGHTF. The CDR3, as DNA: TGTGCCACCAAGATACAGGGGTACTATGGCCACACCTTC.

The sample holds one count of this clonotype. This rearrangement joins TRBV19 to TRBJ1-1; TRBD1 matches at 9 bases. Germline CDR1 is LNHDA and CDR2 is SQIVND (reference sequence). The J segment lost 4 bases and the V segment lost 5 bases, leaving 5 bases of the junction unmatched. CDR3 size: 14 residues. The CDR3 coding sequence is TGTGCCAGTAGTCCCGGGACAGGGCCCACTGAAGCTTTCTTT. Encoded protein: CASSPGTGPTEAFF.

This clonotype was found many times. The rearrangement uses TRBV6-1 and TRBJ2-3; 10 positions match TRBD2. This CDR3 is 13 amino acids long. The germline gives CDR1 MNHNS, CDR2 SASEGT. Trimming removed 6 bases from V and 8 bases from J; junction bases left unmatched: 5. Here the CDR3 DNA reads TGTGCCAGCAGACAAGGACTAGCGGCTACGCAGTATTTT. It encodes CASRQGLAATQYF.

This clonotype was seen ten or more times. The CDR3 DNA reads TGTGCCAGCAGCTTAGACTCGAACACTGAAGCTTTCTTT. Its protein product is CASSLDSNTEAFF. This chain connects TRBV11-3 to TRBJ1-1; D not certain. The CDR3 runs 13 residues. CDR1 and CDR2 (germline): SGHNT, YENEEA. The V end lost 0 bases, the J end lost 1 base, and 3 bases lay between the germline ends.

This chain connects TRBV20-1 to TRBJ2-3; 7 nucleotides match TRBD2. Germline CDR1 is DFQATT and CDR2 is SNEGSKA (reference sequence). V was clipped by 6 bases and J by 5 bases; unmatched bases: 11. The CDR3 covers 14 residues. CDR3 sequence: CSANSAGEQDTQYF. For the CDR3, the DNA is TGCAGTGCCAATTCCGCGGGAGAACAAGATACGCAGTATTTT.

The CDR3 DNA is TGCGCCAGCAGCTCCAGACTAGCGGGGGGGGCGGATACGCAGTATTTT. It encodes CASSSRLAGGADTQYF. V is TRBV4-1 and J is TRBJ2-3; 14 bases agree with TRBD2. J was trimmed by 6 bases and V by 5 bases; bases with no gene match: 7. CDR3 size: 16 residues. Germline assignment: CDR1 MGHRA and CDR2 YSYEKL.

Note on this clonotype: A much more abundant neighbour one base away suggests this may be a read error. The chain employs TRBV27 and TRBJ2-5; D unclear. Trimming took off 0 bases at V and 4 bases at J, with 9 bases between the two ends. The germline V gene has CDR1 MNHEY and CDR2 SMNVEV (reference sequence). CDR3 length: 14 amino acids. CDR3 region: CASSLSSGGETQYF. The CDR3 DNA reads as TGTGCCAGCAGTTTATCGTCCGGTGGAGAGACCCAGTACTTC.

This sequence joins TRBV7-2 and TRBJ2-7, with D possibly matching TRBD1 (6 bases). The V and J ends lost 5 bases and 3 bases respectively, with 17 bases between them. The length of the CDR3 is 15 residues. Germline CDR1 SGHTA, CDR2 FQGNSA. The CDR3 DNA reads TGTGCCAGCAGCCCCGGGACATCACTAGGCTACGAGCAGTACTTC. It encodes CASSPGTSLGYEQYF.

Only a few counts were recorded for this clonotype. The chain uses TRBV20-1 and TRBJ1-1; tentative D call: TRBD1 (5 bases). Germline CDR1 DFQATT, CDR2 SNEGSKA (reference sequence). The CDR3 totals 12 residues. Trimming stripped 0 bases from V and 5 bases from J, with 7 bases between. In nucleotides, the CDR3 is TGCAGTGCTAGAGAACAGGAAACTGAAGCTTTCTTT. Amino acid sequence: CSAREQETEAFF.

This clonotype was detected a few times. V usage is TRBV2 and J usage is TRBJ2-3; D gene uncertain. CDR1 SNHLY and CDR2 FYNNEI come from the germline V gene. The CDR3 length is 14 residues. V was shortened by 6 bases and J by 0 bases, with 10 bases between the two germline ends. The CDR3 is CASSQTFSTDTQYF. The CDR3 bases are TGTGCCAGCAGCCAGACCTTTAGCACAGATACGCAGTATTTT.

This clonotype was found a few times. The chain joins TRBV6-4 to TRBJ1-1; D gene ambiguous. Germline V gene lookup returns CDR1 MRHNA and CDR2 SNTAGT. This CDR3 contains 13 residues. Deletions cut 0 bases from V and 1 base from J, with 3 bases between. The CDR3 DNA follows: TGTGCCAGCAGTGACTCAGAGAACACTGAAGCTTTCTTT. Translation gives CASSDSENTEAFF.

This sequence joins TRBV20-1 and TRBJ1-2; D remains ambiguous. This CDR3 contains 13 residues. Trimming removed 0 bases from V and 2 bases from J, with 7 bases in between. Germline lookup yields CDR1 DFQATT and CDR2 SNEGSKA (reference sequence). CDR3 in DNA: TGCAGTGCTAGAGAGGGGAGCAACTATGGCTACACCTTC. Translation: CSAREGSNYGYTF.

This clonotype has a handful of counts. CDR3 in amino acids: CASSLFPGGAYNEQFF. The CDR3 nucleotides read TGTGCCAGCAGTTTATTCCCCGGGGGGGCTTACAATGAGCAGTTCTTC. The chain combines TRBV27 with TRBJ2-1; 8 bases line up with TRBD2. V gave up 1 base and J gave up 4 bases; unmatched junction bases: 6. Per the germline V gene, CDR1 is MNHEY and CDR2 is SMNVEV (reference sequence). The CDR3 covers 16 residues.

The CDR3 DNA sequence: TGTGCCAGTAGTAACAAGGGATACGGCTACGAGCAGTACTTC. Translating gives CASSNKGYGYEQYF. The rearrangement joins TRBV19 to TRBJ2-7, with D unresolved. Germline assignment: CDR1 LNHDA and CDR2 SQIVND (reference sequence). The length of the CDR3 is 14 residues. Trimming pared 4 bases from V and 3 bases from J, leaving 13 bases between.

V is TRBV10-2 and J is TRBJ2-1, with 10 bases identical to TRBD2. Germline values: CDR1 WSHSY, CDR2 SAAADI. The V gene end was trimmed by 7 bases and the J gene end by 3 bases; junction bases not matched to a gene: 3. The CDR3 has 14 amino acids. CDR3 nucleotide sequence: TGCGCCAGCACCCGGACTAGCGGCTACAATGAGCAGTTCTTC. It translates to CASTRTSGYNEQFF.

This chain joins TRBV20-1 and TRBJ2-3; D gene unclear. CDR3 size: 11 residues. The V and J ends lost 5 bases and 0 bases respectively, with 3 bases between them. Germline V CDR1 and CDR2: DFQATT, SNEGSKA (reference sequence). CDR3 amino acids: CSALSTDTQYF. The CDR3 DNA is TGCAGTGCTTTAAGCACAGATACGCAGTATTTT.

This chain connects TRBV3-1 to TRBJ2-1; D ambiguous. This CDR3 has 14 amino acids. The germline V and J ends were trimmed by 0 bases and 6 bases, with 9 bases remaining between them. The germline V gene encodes CDR1 LGHDT and CDR2 YNNKEL (reference sequence). The CDR3 spells CASSQDLRINEQFF. In nucleotides, the CDR3 is TGTGCCAGCAGCCAAGATCTACGTATCAATGAGCAGTTCTTC.

This clonotype was seen a handful of times. The chain combines TRBV4-1 with TRBJ1-1; D is ambiguous. Germline-derived CDR1 and CDR2 are MGHRA and YSYEKL. The CDR3 is made up of 14 amino acids. Trimming took 2 bases from V and 0 from J, leaving 7 bases between them. This chain's CDR3 is CASSQREMNTEAFF. CDR3 coding DNA: TGCGCCAGCAGCCAACGCGAGATGAACACTGAAGCTTTCTTT.

This clonotype has ten or more counts. The V gene is TRBV28, the J gene TRBJ2-3; D gene uncertain. Germline V CDR1 and CDR2: MDHEN, SYDVKM. Deletions cut 5 bases from V and 4 bases from J, with 19 bases between. The CDR3 totals 16 residues. CDR3 sequence: CASSANQGSWADTQYF. The CDR3 bases are TGTGCCAGCAGTGCAAACCAAGGGTCTTGGGCAGATACGCAGTATTTT.

The gene calls are TRBV6-2 or TRBV6-3 and TRBJ1-5; D not certain. V lost 6 bases to trimming and J lost 4 bases, with 19 bases between them. CDR1 is MNHEY and CDR2 is SVGEGT in the germline V gene. The CDR3 is 16 amino acids. The CDR3 nucleotides are TGTGCCAGCAGCCCCTCCGGAGGGTCGGGTAATCAGCCCCAGCATTTT. Translated, it gives CASSPSGGSGNQPQHF.

This chain uses TRBV7-2 with TRBJ2-2, with D perhaps TRBD1 (6 bases). The CDR3 extends over 16 amino acids. Germline loops: CDR1 SGHTA, CDR2 FQGNSA. Trimming left V 5 bases short and J 4 bases short, with 17 bases between. This CDR3 is CASSPDRTAITGELFF. The CDR3 DNA reads TGTGCCAGCAGCCCAGATCGGACAGCGATCACCGGGGAGCTGTTTTTT.

This rearrangement joins TRBV6-1 to TRBJ2-5; 7 nucleotides line up with TRBD1. CDR1 and CDR2 (germline): MNHNS, SASEGT. This CDR3 is built from 13 residues. Trimming took 7 bases from V and 4 from J; bases not matched to a gene: 6. The CDR3 sequence: CASTGQNLETQYF. The CDR3 region has the DNA TGTGCCAGCACGGGACAGAATTTAGAGACCCAGTACTTC.

This clonotype was observed once. The J gene is TRBJ1-1, the V gene TRBV5-1; a weak D match, TRBD1 (5 bases). CDR1 is SGHRS, CDR2 YFSETQ, per germline. The ends were cut back, 3 bases at V and 0 bases at J, with 6 bases in the middle. The CDR3 contains 13 residues. The CDR3 DNA sequence: TGCGCCAGCAGCTACAGGTTGAACACTGAAGCTTTCTTT. It yields the protein CASSYRLNTEAFF.